Following are 18 T cell receptor beta chains from one sample sequenced in a study of blood T cells in healthy people across ages (dated by TCRdb to the mid-2010s). Library preparation used 5' RACE. The second PCR ran for about 7 to 11 cycles and used a J-beta primer mix along with a sample-barcoded 5' primer. TCRdb reprocessing: public reads trimmed at Q25 with fastp, clones called with MiXCR, in-frame beta chains kept. Records with the same CDR3 protein are collapsed into one entry carrying the most frequent genes and DNA. Present in this sample are 1.8 million or so distinct CDR3 sequences, more than 35% of which were seen just once. The top ten constitute more than 20% of the sample. Material for sequencing was blood. All receptors come from a human donor in good health.

This clonotype was counted between two and nine times. The chain links TRBV7-2 to TRBJ2-7; a possible D gene is TRBD2 (6 bases). CDR1 and CDR2 from the germline V gene are SGHTA and FQGNSA. The CDR3 totals 14 residues. The V and J ends lost 7 bases and 2 bases respectively, with 15 bases between them. CDR3 in DNA: TGTGCCAGCACCTCGCCGGGGAGGCCCTACGAGCAGTACTTC. It yields the protein CASTSPGRPYEQYF.

This clonotype showed up just a few times. The genes are TRBV6-5 and TRBJ2-3; D is perhaps TRBD2 (6 bases). With 7 bases removed from V and 1 base from J, the gap between germline ends came to 12 bases. Germline V gene sequence: CDR1 MNHEY, CDR2 SVGAGI. The CDR3 contains 14 residues. CDR3 coding DNA: TGTGCCAGCACCCGGCGGGGCCGCACAGATACGCAGTATTTT. Its protein is CASTRRGRTDTQYF.

The chain carries TRBV6-2 or TRBV6-3 and TRBJ2-1, with D perhaps TRBD2 (5 bases). This CDR3 spans 16 amino acids. The V and J ends lost 8 bases and 1 base respectively, with 18 bases between them. Germline V CDR1 and CDR2: MNHEY, SVGEGT. CDR3 amino acids: CASATRPRESYNEQFF. The CDR3 region has the DNA TGTGCCAGCGCGACTCGCCCTCGGGAATCCTACAATGAGCAGTTCTTC.

The chain links TRBV29-1 to TRBJ1-1; D is perhaps TRBD1 (5 bases). CDR3 length: 13 amino acids. The germline V and J ends were trimmed by 3 bases and 5 bases, with 13 bases remaining between them. Per germline, CDR1 SQVTM and CDR2 ANQGSEA. CDR3 in amino acids: CSVEGLGGTEAFF. For the CDR3, the DNA is TGCAGCGTTGAGGGGTTGGGGGGGACTGAAGCTTTCTTT.

This clonotype was recorded many times. The rearrangement joins TRBV7-9 to TRBJ2-1, with D possibly being TRBD1 (5 bases). The length of the CDR3 is 12 residues. Trimming removed 5 bases from V and 8 bases from J, with 10 bases in between. CDR1 is SEHNR and CDR2 is FQNEAQ in the germline V gene (reference sequence). CDR3 sequence (DNA): TGTGCCAGCAGCCCGGCAGGGTATGAGCAGTTCTTC. Encoded protein: CASSPAGYEQFF.

The chain uses TRBV7-3 and TRBJ2-3, with D perhaps matching TRBD1 (6 bases). Germline assignment: CDR1 SGHTA and CDR2 FQGTGA. The CDR3 covers 15 residues. The germline V and J ends were trimmed by 5 bases and 0 bases, with 12 bases remaining between them. CDR3 in amino acids: CASSGGLPSTDTQYF. The CDR3 DNA follows: TGTGCCAGCAGCGGGGGCCTCCCTAGCACAGATACGCAGTATTTT.

This clonotype appeared a few times. The chain recombines TRBV10-3 with TRBJ2-3; tentative D call: TRBD2 (5 bases). Germline loops: CDR1 ENHRY, CDR2 SYGVKD. V lost 4 bases and J 4 bases, leaving 15 bases between the germline ends. The CDR3 is made up of 15 amino acids. CDR3 amino acids: CAISAKRGRADTQYF. CDR3 sequence (DNA): TGTGCCATCAGTGCAAAACGGGGTAGGGCAGATACGCAGTATTTT.

Of note for this clonotype: A much more abundant neighbour one base away suggests this may be a read error. This chain links TRBV10-3 with TRBJ1-2; perhaps TRBD1 as D (5 bases). This CDR3 is built from 14 residues. Germline lookup yields CDR1 ENHRY and CDR2 SYGVKD. CDR3 sequence: CTISESKQDYGYTF. In DNA, the CDR3 is TGTACCATCAGTGAGTCGAAACAGGACTATGGCTACACCTTC.

Concerning this clonotype: This could be a read error, since a much larger clone is one nucleotide away. The chain is built from TRBV5-1 and TRBJ2-7, with TRBD2 matching over 10 bases. This CDR3 has 18 residues. Germline-derived CDR1 and CDR2 are SGHRS and YFSETQ. In DNA, the CDR3 is TGCGCCGGCAGCTTTAGCCCCAAACTAGCGGGGCTCTCCTACGAGCAGTACTTC. Amino acid sequence: CAGSFSPKLAGLSYEQYF.

This clonotype was seen many times. This chain joins TRBV6-5 and TRBJ2-5; 12 positions agree with TRBD2. V trimming: 6 bases; J trimming: 5 bases; junction bases outside the gene matches: 10. The CDR3 covers 16 residues. Germline lookup yields CDR1 MNHEY and CDR2 SVGAGI. CDR3 nucleotides: TGTGCCAGCAGCAGGACGACTAGCGGGGGCTGGGAGACCCAGTACTTC. This sequence encodes CASSRTTSGGWETQYF.

The sample holds a few counts of this clonotype. The chain has TRBV7-8 and TRBJ1-1; 7 bases map to TRBD1. The germline CDR1 and CDR2 sequences are SGHVS and FQNEAQ. The CDR3 has 15 amino acids. V lost 4 bases to trimming and J lost 5 bases; unmatched junction nucleotides: 10. The CDR3 reads CASSSRQGGRTEAFF. The CDR3 bases are TGTGCCAGCAGCTCCAGACAGGGAGGAAGAACTGAAGCTTTCTTT.

The rearrangement links TRBV7-3 to TRBJ2-1, with a tentative D call TRBD1 (6 bases). The V gene lost 5 bases and the J gene lost 2 bases, with 13 bases spanning the gap. The CDR3 extends over 15 amino acids. Germline V lookup: CDR1 SGHTA, CDR2 FQGTGA. The CDR3 nucleotides are TGTGCCAGCAGCCAACGGACAGCCACCTACAATGAGCAGTTCTTC. Its translation: CASSQRTATYNEQFF.

There are a few counts of this clonotype. The V call is TRBV29-1, the J call TRBJ2-1, with 12 positions matching TRBD1. With 6 bases clipped from V and 7 bases from J, the junction kept 7 bases outside the gene matches. CDR1 is SQVTM and CDR2 is ANQGSEA in the germline V gene. The CDR3 totals 14 residues. CDR3 residues: CSVRGQGATNEQFF. DNA of the CDR3: TGCAGCGTGAGGGGACAGGGGGCGACGAATGAGCAGTTCTTC.

The chain couples TRBV20-1 to TRBJ2-3; 7 nucleotides match TRBD2. The CDR3 covers 16 residues. Germline V gene sequence: CDR1 DFQATT, CDR2 SNEGSKA (reference sequence). The V gene end was trimmed by 6 bases and the J gene end by 2 bases; junction bases not matched to a gene: 14. The CDR3 DNA sequence: TGCAGTGCCGCAAACCTGGGGGGGGGATCCACAGATACGCAGTATTTT. Protein: CSAANLGGGSTDTQYF.

The chain combines TRBV20-1 with TRBJ1-2; a possible D gene is TRBD1 (6 bases). Trimming left V 8 bases short and J 4 bases short, with 20 bases between. Per the germline V gene, CDR1 is DFQATT and CDR2 is SNEGSKA (reference sequence). CDR3 length: 14 residues. Written as DNA, the CDR3 is TGCAGTATGATTACGACAGGCAAACTCTATGGCTACACCTTC. Amino acids: CSMITTGKLYGYTF.

This chain connects TRBV3-1 to TRBJ2-5, with 12 bases fitting TRBD2. The germline gives CDR1 LGHDT, CDR2 YNNKEL (reference sequence). The junction had 3 bases not matched to a gene; V was cut back by 2 bases and J by 2 bases. The CDR3 has 16 amino acids. CDR3 bases: TGTGCCAGCAGCCAAAGGACTAGCGGGGTTCAAGAGACCCAGTACTTC. The encoded protein is CASSQRTSGVQETQYF.

The V and J genes are TRBV20-1 and TRBJ2-1, with D possibly being TRBD2 (7 bases). Trimming removed 5 bases at V and 2 bases at J, with 13 bases between. This CDR3 spans 14 amino acids. Germline CDR1 is DFQATT and CDR2 is SNEGSKA (reference sequence). The CDR3, as DNA: TGCAGTGCTTTACAGGGAGGGGCCTACAATGAGCAGTTCTTC. Amino acid sequence: CSALQGGAYNEQFF.

J is TRBJ2-1 and V is TRBV12-3 or TRBV12-4; D unclear. Trimming took 0 bases from V and 8 from J, leaving 8 bases between them. The CDR3 covers 13 residues. DNA of the CDR3: TGTGCCAGCAGTTTAGCGAAGGGCCATGAGCAGTTCTTC. Its protein is CASSLAKGHEQFF.